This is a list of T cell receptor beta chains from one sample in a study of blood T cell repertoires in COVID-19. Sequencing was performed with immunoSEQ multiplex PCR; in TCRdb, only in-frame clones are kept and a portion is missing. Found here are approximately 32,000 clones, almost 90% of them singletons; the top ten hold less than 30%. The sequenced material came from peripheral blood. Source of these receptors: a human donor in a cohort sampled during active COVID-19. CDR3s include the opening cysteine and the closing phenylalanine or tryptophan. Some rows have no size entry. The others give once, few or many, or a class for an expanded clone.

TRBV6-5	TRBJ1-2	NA	CASSSRTGRDGYTF
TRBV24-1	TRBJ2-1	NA	CATSDLYRGTSGDTYNEQFF
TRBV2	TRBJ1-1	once	CASSPLAGTEAFF
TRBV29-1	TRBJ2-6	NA	CSAGDISSGANVLTF
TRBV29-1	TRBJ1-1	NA	CSVDPGNTEAFF
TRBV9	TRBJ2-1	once	CASSVAQGGYNEQFF
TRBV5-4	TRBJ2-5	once	CASRSGLGSETQYF
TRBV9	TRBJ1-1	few	CASSVSRGYPTEAFF
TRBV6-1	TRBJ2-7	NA	CASSEGLAPYEQYF
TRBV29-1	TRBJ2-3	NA	CSVEGRGGITDTQYF
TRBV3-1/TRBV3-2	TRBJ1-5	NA	CASSQGQGFQPQHF
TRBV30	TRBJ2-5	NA	CAWSVRGGRETQYF